The 10 T cell receptor beta chains given below trace back to one sample, sequenced in a study of untreated major depressive disorder. General observations from the study: Depressed patients' CD4+ T cells carried increased TRBV05-01 (Vbeta 5.1) usage versus control CD4+ T cells.

Here immunoSEQ multiplex PCR was the method, and the copy in TCRdb shows in-frame clones only, minus some. The data contain about 25,000 clones, 91% of them singletons. Their recognized antigens are unknown. Input material: CD4+ T cells from PBMCs. These receptors were obtained from a woman in her twenties or thirties with major depressive disorder.

This rearrangement joins TRBV6-1 to TRBJ2-5, with D maybe TRBD2 (7 bases). The V gene's germline CDR1 is MNHNS and CDR2 SASEGT. V was trimmed by 9 bases and J by 5 bases, leaving 22 bases between them. CDR3 length: 15 amino acids. CDR3 amino acids: CASVTLGGPWETQYF. The CDR3 bases are TGTGCCAGTGTTACGCTGGGGGGGCCTTGGGAGACCCAGTACTTC.

This sequence joins TRBV28 and TRBJ2-3, with D possibly called TRBD1 or TRBD2 (5 bases each). Germline lookup yields CDR1 MDHEN and CDR2 SYDVKM. Trimming shortened V by 3 bases and J by 1 base, and 11 bases separated the two germline ends. The CDR3 has 15 amino acids. The chain's CDR3 is CASSFQGRGTDTQYF. The CDR3 DNA reads TGTGCCAGCAGTTTCCAGGGACGAGGCACAGATACGCAGTATTTT.

This clone was recorded once. The chain has TRBV27 and TRBJ2-1, with 12 bases matching TRBD2. V gave up 6 bases and J gave up 2 bases; unmatched junction bases: 8. The CDR3 extends over 17 amino acids. CDR1 is MNHEY, CDR2 SMNVEV, per germline (reference sequence). CDR3 in DNA: TGTGCCAGCAGGCCGACTAGCGGGAGTTTCCCCTACAATGAGCAGTTCTTC. As protein: CASRPTSGSFPYNEQFF.

The chain couples TRBV9 to TRBJ2-3; D is unclear. V was cut by 2 bases and J by 11 bases, with 24 bases left in between. The CDR3 has 16 amino acids. Per germline, CDR1 SGDLS and CDR2 YYNGEE. The CDR3 region is CASSVGPETSQGGQYF. In DNA, the CDR3 is TGTGCCAGCAGCGTTGGACCGGAAACTTCCCAAGGTGGGCAGTATTTT.

The V gene is TRBV11-3, the J gene TRBJ2-7; D is undetermined. Trimming removed 0 bases from V and 2 bases from J, with 11 bases in between. CDR3 length: 15 residues. Germline V gene data show CDR1 as SGHNT and CDR2 as YENEEA. Here the CDR3 reads CASSLDRDIPYEQYF. The CDR3 DNA reads as TGTGCCAGCAGCTTAGATCGCGACATTCCCTACGAGCAGTACTTC.

The chain carries TRBV6-5 and TRBJ2-2; D may be TRBD2 (5 bases). The germline V and J ends were trimmed by 8 bases and 2 bases, with 6 bases remaining between them. Germline V gene lookup returns CDR1 MNHEY and CDR2 SVGAGI. The CDR3 consists of 12 residues. CDR3: CASEGNTGELFF. The CDR3 DNA reads TGTGCCAGCGAGGGAAACACCGGGGAGCTGTTTTTT.

The genes are TRBV2 and TRBJ1-2; D perhaps matches TRBD1 (6 bases). Per germline, CDR1 SNHLY and CDR2 FYNNEI. The CDR3 spans 13 residues. Trimming stripped 6 bases from V and 5 bases from J, with 13 bases between. CDR3 amino acids: CASRGGAGYGYTF. The CDR3 bases are TGTGCCAGCAGGGGGGGGGCAGGATATGGCTACACCTTC.

V usage is TRBV7-3 and J usage is TRBJ2-6, with 12 bases aligning to TRBD1. V lost 11 bases and J lost 4; bases outside the gene matches: 15. The CDR3 runs 18 residues. Germline lookup yields CDR1 SGHTA and CDR2 FQGTGA. The DNA of the CDR3 is TGTGCCGTTCTAAGGTCGGGACAGGGGGCGCCCGGGGCCAACGTCCTGACTTTC. Amino acid sequence: CAVLRSGQGAPGANVLTF.

This clone is a singleton in its sample. This chain links TRBV9 with TRBJ2-2, with a tentative D call TRBD2 (7 bases). With 0 bases removed from V and 2 bases from J, the gap between germline ends came to 11 bases. Per the germline V gene, CDR1 is SGDLS and CDR2 is YYNGEE. The CDR3 totals 16 residues. The CDR3 reads CASSVVGGGNTGELFF. For the CDR3, the DNA is TGTGCCAGCAGCGTAGTGGGCGGGGGCAACACCGGGGAGCTGTTTTTT.

V and J are TRBV5-1 and TRBJ2-7, with TRBD1 matching over 9 bases. This CDR3 region has 15 residues. The V and J ends lost 4 bases and 6 bases, in that order; junction bases with no gene match: 11. The V gene's germline CDR1 is SGHRS and CDR2 YFSETQ. CDR3 loop: CASSRTGVGLSEQYF. CDR3 nucleotides: TGCGCCAGCAGCAGGACAGGGGTGGGTCTCTCCGAGCAGTACTTC.